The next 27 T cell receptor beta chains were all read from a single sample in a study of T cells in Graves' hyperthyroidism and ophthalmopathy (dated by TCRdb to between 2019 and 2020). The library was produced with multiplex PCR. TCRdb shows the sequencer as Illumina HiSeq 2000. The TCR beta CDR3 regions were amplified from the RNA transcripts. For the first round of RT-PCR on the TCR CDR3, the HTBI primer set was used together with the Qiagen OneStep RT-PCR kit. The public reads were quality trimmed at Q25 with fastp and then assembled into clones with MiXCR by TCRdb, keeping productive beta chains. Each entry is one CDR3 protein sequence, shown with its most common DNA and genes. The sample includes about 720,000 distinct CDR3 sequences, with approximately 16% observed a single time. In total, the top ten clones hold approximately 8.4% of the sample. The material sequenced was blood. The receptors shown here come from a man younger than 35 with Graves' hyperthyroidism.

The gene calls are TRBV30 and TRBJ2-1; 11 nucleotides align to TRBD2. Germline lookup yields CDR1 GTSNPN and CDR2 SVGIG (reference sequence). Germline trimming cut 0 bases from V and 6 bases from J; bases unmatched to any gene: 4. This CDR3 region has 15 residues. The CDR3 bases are TGTGCCTGGAGTGTTGGTCTAGCGGGGGGCAATGAGCAGTTCTTC. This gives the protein CAWSVGLAGGNEQFF.

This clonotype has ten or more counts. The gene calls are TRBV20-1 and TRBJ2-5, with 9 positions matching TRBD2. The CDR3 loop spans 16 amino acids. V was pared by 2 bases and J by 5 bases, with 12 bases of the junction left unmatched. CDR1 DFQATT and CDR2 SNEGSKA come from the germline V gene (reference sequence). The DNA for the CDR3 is TGCAGTGCTAGAACGGTAGCGGGGGTGGGTCCGGAGACCCAGTACTTC. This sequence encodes CSARTVAGVGPETQYF.

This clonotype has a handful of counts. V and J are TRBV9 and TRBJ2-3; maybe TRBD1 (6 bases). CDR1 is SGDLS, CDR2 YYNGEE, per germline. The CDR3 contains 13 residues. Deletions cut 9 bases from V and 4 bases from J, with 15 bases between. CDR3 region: CATGAGAADTQYF. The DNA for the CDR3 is TGTGCCACTGGAGCAGGGGCCGCAGATACGCAGTATTTT.

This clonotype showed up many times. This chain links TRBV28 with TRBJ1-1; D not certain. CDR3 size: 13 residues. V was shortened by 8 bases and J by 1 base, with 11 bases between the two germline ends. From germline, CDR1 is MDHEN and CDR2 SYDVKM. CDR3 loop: CASVETGNTEAFF. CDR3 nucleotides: TGTGCCAGCGTAGAGACGGGGAACACTGAAGCTTTCTTT.

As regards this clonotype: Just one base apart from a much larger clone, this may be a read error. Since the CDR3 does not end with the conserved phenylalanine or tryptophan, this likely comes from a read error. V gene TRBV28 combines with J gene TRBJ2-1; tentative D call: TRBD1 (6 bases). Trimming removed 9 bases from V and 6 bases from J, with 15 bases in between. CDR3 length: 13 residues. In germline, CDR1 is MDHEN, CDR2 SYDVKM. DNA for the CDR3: TGTGCCAGTACCCGGGACACTTCCAATGAGCAGTTCTCC. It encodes CASTRDTSNEQFS.

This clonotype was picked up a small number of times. DNA of the CDR3: TGTGCCAGCAGCTCCGTAAGGGCGATTTACGAGCAGTACTTC. Its protein is CASSSVRAIYEQYF. This rearrangement joins TRBV7-9 to TRBJ2-7; D remains unclear. The CDR3 runs 14 residues. CDR1 SEHNR and CDR2 FQNEAQ come from the germline V gene (reference sequence). V was shortened by 4 bases and J by 4 bases, with 14 bases between the two germline ends. Full variable domain (rest looked up from reference TRBV7-9 and TRBJ2-7): DTGVSQNPRHKITKRGQNVTFRCDPISEHNRLYWYRQTLGQGPEFLTYFQNEAQLEKSRLLSDRFSAERPKGSFSTLEIQRTEQGDSAMYLCASSSVRAIYEQYFGPGTRLTVT.

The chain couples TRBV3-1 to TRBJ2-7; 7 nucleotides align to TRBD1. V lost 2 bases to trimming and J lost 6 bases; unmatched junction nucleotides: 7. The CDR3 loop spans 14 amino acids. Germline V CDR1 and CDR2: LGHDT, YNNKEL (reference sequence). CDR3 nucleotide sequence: TGTGCCAGCAGCCAACCGGGACAGACGTCCGAGCAGTACTTC. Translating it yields CASSQPGQTSEQYF.

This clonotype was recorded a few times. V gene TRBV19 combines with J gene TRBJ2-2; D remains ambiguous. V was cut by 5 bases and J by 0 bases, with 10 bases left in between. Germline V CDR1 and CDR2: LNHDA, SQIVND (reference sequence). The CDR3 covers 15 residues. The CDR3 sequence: CASSPRAANTGELFF. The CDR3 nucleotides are TGTGCCAGTAGTCCTCGGGCCGCGAACACCGGGGAGCTGTTTTTT.

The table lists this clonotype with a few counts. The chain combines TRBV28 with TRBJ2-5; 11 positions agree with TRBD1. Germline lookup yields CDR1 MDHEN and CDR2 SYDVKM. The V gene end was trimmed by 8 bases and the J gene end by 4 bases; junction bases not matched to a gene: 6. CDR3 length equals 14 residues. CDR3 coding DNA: TGTGCCAGCGGAGGGACAGGGGGATTAGAGACCCAGTACTTC. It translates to CASGGTGGLETQYF. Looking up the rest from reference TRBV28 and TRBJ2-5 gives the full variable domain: DVKVTQSSRYLVKRTGEKVFLECVQDMDHENMFWYRQDPGLGLRLIYFSYDVKMKEKGDIPEGYSVSREKKERFSLILESASTNQTSMYLCASGGTGGLETQYFGPGTRLLVL.

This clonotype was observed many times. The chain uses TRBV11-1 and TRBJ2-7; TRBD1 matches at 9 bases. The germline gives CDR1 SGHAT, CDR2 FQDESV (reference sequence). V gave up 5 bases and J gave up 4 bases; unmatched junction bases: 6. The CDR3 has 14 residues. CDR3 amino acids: CASSARDRAYEQYF. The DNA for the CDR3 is TGTGCCAGCAGCGCCCGGGACAGGGCATACGAGCAGTACTTC.

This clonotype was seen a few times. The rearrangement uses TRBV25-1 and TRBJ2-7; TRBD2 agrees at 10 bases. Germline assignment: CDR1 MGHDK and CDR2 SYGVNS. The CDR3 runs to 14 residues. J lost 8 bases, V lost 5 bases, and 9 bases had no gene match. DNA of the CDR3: TGTGCCAGCAGTAGCCCTAGCGGGAGACACAAGCAGTACTTC. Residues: CASSSPSGRHKQYF.

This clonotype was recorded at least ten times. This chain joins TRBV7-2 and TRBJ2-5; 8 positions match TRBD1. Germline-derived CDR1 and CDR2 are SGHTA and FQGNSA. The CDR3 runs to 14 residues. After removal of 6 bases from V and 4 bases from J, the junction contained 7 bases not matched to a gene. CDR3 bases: TGTGCCAGCAGACGGACAGGGAGGACAGAGACCCAGTACTTC. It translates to CASRRTGRTETQYF.

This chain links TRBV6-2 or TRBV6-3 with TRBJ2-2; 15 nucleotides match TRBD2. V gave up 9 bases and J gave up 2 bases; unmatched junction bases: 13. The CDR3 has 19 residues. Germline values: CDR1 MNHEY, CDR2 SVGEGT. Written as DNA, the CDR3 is TGTGCCAGTTACCCCTTCGGACTAGCGGGAGGGCGTAACACCGGGGAGCTGTTTTTT. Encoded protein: CASYPFGLAGGRNTGELFF.

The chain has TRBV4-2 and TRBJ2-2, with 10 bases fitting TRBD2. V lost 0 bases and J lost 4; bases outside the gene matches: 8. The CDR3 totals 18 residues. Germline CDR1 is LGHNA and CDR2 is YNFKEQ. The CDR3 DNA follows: TGTGCCAGCAGCCAAGAACCGCTAGCGGGAGTAGCCACCGGGGAGCTGTTTTTT. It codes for CASSQEPLAGVATGELFF.

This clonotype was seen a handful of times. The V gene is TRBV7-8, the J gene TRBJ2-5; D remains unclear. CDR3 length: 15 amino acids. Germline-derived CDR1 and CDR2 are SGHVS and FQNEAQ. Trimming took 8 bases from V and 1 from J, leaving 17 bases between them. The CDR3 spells CASSLPWDGQETQYF. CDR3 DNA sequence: TGTGCCAGCTCCTTACCTTGGGATGGCCAAGAGACCCAGTACTTC.

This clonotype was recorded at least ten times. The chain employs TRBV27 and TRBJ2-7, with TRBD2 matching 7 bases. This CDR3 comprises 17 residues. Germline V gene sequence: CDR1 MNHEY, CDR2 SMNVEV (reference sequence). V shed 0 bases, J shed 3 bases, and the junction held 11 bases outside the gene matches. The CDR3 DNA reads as TGTGCCAGCAGTTTATCCTCTGGGAGGGCGAATGTCTACGAGCAGTACTTC. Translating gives CASSLSSGRANVYEQYF.

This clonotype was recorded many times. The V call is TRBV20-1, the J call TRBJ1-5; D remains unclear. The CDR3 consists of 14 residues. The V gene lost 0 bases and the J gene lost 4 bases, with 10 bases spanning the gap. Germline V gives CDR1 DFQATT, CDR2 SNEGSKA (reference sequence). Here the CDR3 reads CSARDSTWNQPQHF. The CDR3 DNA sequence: TGCAGTGCTAGAGATTCTACCTGGAATCAGCCCCAGCATTTT.

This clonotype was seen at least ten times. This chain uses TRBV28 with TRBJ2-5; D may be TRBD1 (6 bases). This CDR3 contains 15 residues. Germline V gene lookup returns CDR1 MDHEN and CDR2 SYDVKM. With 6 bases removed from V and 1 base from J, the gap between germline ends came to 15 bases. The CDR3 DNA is TGTGCCAGCAGCTTCGACACAGGGACCCAAGAGACCCAGTACTTC. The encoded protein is CASSFDTGTQETQYF.

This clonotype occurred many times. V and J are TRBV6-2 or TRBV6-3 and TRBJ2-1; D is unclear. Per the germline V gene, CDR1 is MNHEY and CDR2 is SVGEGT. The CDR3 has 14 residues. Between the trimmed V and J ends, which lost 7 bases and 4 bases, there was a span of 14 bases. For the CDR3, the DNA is TGTGCCAGCATGACAAGCAACGAGTACAATGAGCAGTTCTTC. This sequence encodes CASMTSNEYNEQFF.

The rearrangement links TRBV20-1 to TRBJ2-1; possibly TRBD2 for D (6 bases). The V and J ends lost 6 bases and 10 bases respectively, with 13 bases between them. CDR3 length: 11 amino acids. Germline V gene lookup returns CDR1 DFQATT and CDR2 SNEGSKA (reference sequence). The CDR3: CSASRGVEQFF. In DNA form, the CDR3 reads TGCAGTGCCAGCCGCGGGGTCGAGCAGTTCTTC.

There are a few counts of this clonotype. CDR3 protein: CASSIPGTGTRAFF. For the CDR3, the DNA is TGTGCCAGCAGCATCCCCGGGACAGGGACCAGGGCTTTCTTT. The chain couples TRBV5-6 to TRBJ1-1, with 9 bases lining up with TRBD1. Germline lookup yields CDR1 SGHDT and CDR2 YYEEEE. V gave up 4 bases and J gave up 11 bases; unmatched junction bases: 12. The CDR3 runs 14 residues.

Here the CDR3 DNA reads TGTGCCAGCAGCCGACAGATAAGCGGGAGTGGATACGAGCAGTACTTC. Its protein is CASSRQISGSGYEQYF. The chain uses TRBV7-6 and TRBJ2-7; 8 nucleotides line up with TRBD2. The V gene end was trimmed by 5 bases and the J gene end by 4 bases; junction bases not matched to a gene: 13. Germline CDR1 SGHVS, CDR2 FNYEAQ. The CDR3 is 16 amino acids.

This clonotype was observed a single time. As DNA, the CDR3 is TGCGCCAGCAGCTTGGCTAGCGGGAGGAGGAGCACAGATACGCAGTATTTT. This codes for CASSLASGRRSTDTQYF. The rearrangement uses TRBV5-1 and TRBJ2-3; 11 bases align to TRBD2. Germline CDR1 is SGHRS and CDR2 is YFSETQ. V was clipped by 0 bases and J by 0 bases; unmatched bases: 3. This CDR3 is 17 amino acids long.

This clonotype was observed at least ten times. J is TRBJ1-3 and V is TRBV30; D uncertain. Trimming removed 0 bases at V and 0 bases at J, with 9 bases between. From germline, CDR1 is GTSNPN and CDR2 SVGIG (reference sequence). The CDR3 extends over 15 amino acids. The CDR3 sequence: CAWSVEAYSGNTIYF. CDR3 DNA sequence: TGTGCCTGGAGTGTGGAGGCGTACTCTGGAAACACCATATATTTT.

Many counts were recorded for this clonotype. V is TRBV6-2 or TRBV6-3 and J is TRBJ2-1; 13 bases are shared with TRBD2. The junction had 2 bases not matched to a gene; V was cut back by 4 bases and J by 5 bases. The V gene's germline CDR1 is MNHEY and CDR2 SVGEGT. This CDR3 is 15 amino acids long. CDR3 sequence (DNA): TGTGCCAGCAGTTCGACTAGCGGGAGGCACAATGAGCAGTTCTTC. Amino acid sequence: CASSSTSGRHNEQFF.

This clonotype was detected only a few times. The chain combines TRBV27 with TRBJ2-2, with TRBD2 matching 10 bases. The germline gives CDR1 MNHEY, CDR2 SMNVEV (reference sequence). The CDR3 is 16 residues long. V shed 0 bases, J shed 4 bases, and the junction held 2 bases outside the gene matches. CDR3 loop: CASSLSASGSTGELFF. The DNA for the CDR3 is TGTGCCAGCAGTTTATCCGCTAGCGGGAGCACCGGGGAGCTGTTTTTT.

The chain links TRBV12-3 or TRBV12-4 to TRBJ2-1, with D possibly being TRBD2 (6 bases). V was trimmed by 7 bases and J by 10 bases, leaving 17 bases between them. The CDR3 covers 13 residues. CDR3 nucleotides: TGTGCCAGCACCTCTTTCGAGGAGGGCGAGCAGTTCTTC. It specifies CASTSFEEGEQFF.